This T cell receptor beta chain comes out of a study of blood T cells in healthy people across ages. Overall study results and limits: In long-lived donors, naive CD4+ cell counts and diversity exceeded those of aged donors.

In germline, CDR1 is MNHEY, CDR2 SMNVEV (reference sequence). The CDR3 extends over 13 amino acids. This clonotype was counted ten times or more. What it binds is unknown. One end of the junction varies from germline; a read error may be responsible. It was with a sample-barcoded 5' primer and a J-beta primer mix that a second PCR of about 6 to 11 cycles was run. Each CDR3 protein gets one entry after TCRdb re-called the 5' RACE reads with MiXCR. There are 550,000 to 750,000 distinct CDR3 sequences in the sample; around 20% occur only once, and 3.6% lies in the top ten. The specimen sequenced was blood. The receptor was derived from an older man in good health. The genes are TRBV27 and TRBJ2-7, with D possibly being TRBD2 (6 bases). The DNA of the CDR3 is TGCGCCAGCAGCTTGCGCGGGACCTACGAGCAGTACTTC. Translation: CASSLRGTYEQYF.